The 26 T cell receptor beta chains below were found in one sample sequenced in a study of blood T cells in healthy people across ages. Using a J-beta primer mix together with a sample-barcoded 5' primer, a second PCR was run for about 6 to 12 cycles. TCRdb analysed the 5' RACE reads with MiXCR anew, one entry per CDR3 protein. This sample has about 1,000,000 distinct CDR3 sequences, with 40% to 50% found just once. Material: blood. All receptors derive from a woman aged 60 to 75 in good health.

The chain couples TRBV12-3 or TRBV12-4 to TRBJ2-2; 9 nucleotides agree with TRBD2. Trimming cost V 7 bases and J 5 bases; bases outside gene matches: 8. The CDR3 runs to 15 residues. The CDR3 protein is CASIISAGGTGELFF. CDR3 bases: TGTGCCAGCATCATCTCAGCGGGGGGAACCGGGGAGCTGTTTTTT.

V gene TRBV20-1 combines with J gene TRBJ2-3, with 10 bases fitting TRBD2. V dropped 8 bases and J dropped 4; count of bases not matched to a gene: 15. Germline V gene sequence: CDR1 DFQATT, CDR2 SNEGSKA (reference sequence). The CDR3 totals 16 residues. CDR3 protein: CSTPRLAGVSPDTQYF. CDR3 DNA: TGCAGTACGCCGCGACTAGCGGGCGTGTCTCCAGATACGCAGTATTTT.

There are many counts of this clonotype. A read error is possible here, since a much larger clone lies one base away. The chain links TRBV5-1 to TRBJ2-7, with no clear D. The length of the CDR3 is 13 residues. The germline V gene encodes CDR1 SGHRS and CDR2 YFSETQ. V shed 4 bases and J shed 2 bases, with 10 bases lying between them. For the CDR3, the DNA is TGCGCCAGCAGCCGTCAGGAAACCTACGAGCAGTACTTC. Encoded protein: CASSRQETYEQYF.

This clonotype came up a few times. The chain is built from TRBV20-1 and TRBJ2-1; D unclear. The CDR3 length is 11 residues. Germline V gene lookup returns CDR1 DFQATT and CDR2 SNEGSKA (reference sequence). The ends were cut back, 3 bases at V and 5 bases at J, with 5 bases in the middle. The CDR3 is CSASVHNEQFF. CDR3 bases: TGCAGTGCTAGCGTCCACAATGAGCAGTTCTTC.

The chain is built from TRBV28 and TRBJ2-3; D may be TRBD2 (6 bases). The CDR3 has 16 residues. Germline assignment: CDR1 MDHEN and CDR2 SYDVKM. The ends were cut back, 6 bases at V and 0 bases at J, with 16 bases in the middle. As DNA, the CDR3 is TGTGCCAGCAGCCGCCTCGGGGACTTCAGCACAGATACGCAGTATTTT. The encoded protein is CASSRLGDFSTDTQYF. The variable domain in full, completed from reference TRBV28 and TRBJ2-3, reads DVKVTQSSRYLVKRTGEKVFLECVQDMDHENMFWYRQDPGLGLRLIYFSYDVKMKEKGDIPEGYSVSREKKERFSLILESASTNQTSMYLCASSRLGDFSTDTQYFGPGTRLTVL.

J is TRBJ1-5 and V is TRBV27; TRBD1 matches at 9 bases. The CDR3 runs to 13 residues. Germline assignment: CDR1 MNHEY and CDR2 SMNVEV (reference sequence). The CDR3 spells CATQGASIEPQHF. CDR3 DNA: TGTGCTACACAGGGGGCCTCAATCGAACCCCAGCATTTT.

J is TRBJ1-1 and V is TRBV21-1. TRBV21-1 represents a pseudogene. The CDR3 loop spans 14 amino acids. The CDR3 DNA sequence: TGTGCCAGCAGCAAAACTATGACTCTCAATGAAGCTTTCTTT. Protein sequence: CASSKTMTLNEAFF.

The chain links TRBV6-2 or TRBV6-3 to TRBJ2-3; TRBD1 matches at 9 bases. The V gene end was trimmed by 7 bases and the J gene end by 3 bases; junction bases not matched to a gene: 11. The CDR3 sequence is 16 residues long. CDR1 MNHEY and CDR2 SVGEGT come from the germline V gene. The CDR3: CASKWSLDRGTDTQYF. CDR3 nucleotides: TGTGCCAGCAAATGGTCTCTGGACAGGGGAACAGATACGCAGTATTTT.

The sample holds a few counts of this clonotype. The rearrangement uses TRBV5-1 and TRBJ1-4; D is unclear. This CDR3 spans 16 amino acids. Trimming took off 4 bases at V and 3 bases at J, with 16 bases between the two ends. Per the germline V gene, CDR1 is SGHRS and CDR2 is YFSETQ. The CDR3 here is CASSPHRGGANEKLFF. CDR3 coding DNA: TGCGCCAGCAGCCCCCATCGCGGTGGGGCTAATGAAAAACTGTTTTTT.

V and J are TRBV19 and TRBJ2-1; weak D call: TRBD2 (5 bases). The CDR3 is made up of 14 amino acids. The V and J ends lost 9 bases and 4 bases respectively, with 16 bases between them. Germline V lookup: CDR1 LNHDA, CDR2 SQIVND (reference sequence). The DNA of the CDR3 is TGTGCCAGCGCTGACTCTCGAGGGTACAATGAGCAGTTCTTC. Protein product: CASADSRGYNEQFF.

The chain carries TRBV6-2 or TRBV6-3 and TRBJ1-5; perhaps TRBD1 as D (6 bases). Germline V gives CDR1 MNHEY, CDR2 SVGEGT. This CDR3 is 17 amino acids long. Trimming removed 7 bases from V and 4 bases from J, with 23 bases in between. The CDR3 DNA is TGTGCCAGCACTACGACAGGATCACCATTAGGGAATCAGCCCCAGCATTTT. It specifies CASTTTGSPLGNQPQHF.

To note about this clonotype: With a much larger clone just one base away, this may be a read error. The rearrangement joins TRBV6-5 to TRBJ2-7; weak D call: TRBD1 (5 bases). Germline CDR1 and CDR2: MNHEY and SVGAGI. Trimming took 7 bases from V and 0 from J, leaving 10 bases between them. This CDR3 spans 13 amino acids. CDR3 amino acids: CASNTGPSYEQYF. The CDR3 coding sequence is TGTGCCAGCAATACAGGACCCTCCTACGAGCAGTACTTC.

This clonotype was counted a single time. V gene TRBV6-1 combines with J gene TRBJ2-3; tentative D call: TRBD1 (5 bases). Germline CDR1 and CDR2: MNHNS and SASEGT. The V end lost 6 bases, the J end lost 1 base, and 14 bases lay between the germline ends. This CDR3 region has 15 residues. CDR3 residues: CASRDIWQGTDTQYF. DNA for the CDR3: TGTGCCAGCAGGGACATTTGGCAGGGCACAGATACGCAGTATTTT.

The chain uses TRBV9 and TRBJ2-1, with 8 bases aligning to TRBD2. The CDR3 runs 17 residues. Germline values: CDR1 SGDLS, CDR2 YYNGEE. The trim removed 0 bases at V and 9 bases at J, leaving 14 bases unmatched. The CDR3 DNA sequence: TGTGCCAGCAGCGTAGATAGTAGCGGGACGTGGGGTGGTGAGCAGTTCTTC. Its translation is CASSVDSSGTWGGEQFF.

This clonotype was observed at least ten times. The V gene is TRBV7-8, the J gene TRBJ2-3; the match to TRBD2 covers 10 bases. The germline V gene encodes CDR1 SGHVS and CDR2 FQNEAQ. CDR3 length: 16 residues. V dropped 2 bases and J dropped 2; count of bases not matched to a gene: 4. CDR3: CASSLSAGGYTDTQYF. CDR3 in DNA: TGTGCCAGCAGCTTATCAGCGGGGGGGTACACAGATACGCAGTATTTT.

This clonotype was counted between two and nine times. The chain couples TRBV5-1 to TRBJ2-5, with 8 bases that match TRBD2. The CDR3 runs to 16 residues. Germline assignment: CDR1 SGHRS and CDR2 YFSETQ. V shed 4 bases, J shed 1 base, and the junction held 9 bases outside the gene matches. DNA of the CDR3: TGCGCCAGCAGCCCTACGAGCGGGAGTCCCCAAGAGACCCAGTACTTC. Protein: CASSPTSGSPQETQYF.

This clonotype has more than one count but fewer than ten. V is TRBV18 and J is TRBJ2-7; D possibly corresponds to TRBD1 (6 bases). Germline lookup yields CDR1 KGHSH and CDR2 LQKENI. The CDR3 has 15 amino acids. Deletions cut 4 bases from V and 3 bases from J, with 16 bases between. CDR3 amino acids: CASSLHQGPHYEQYF. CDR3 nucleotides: TGTGCCAGCTCACTACACCAGGGGCCCCACTACGAGCAGTACTTC. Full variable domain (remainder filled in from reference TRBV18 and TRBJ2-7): NAGVMQNPRHLVRRRGQEARLRCSPMKGHSHVYWYRQLPEEGLKFMVYLQKENIIDESGMPKERFSAEFPKEGPSILRIQQVVRGDSAAYFCASSLHQGPHYEQYFGPGTRLTVT.

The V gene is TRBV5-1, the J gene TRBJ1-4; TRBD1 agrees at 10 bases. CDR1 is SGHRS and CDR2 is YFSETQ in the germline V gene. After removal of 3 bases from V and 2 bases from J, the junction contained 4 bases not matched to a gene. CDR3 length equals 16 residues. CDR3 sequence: CASSSDRGRTNEKLFF. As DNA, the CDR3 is TGCGCCAGCAGCTCCGACAGGGGGCGGACTAATGAAAAACTGTTTTTT.

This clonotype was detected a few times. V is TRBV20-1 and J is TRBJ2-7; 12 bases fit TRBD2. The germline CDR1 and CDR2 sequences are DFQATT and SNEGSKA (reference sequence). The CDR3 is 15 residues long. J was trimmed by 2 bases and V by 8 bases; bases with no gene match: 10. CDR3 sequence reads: CSILLAGGPPYEQYF. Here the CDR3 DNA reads TGCAGTATTCTACTAGCGGGAGGCCCCCCCTACGAGCAGTACTTC.

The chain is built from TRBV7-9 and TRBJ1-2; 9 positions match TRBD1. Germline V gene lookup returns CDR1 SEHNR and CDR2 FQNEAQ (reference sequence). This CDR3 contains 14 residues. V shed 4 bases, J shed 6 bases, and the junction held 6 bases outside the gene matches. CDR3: CASSSPGQGHGYTF. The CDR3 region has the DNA TGTGCCAGCAGCTCTCCGGGACAGGGACATGGCTACACCTTC. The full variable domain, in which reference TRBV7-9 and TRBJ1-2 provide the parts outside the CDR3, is DTGVSQNPRHKITKRGQNVTFRCDPISEHNRLYWYRQTLGQGPEFLTYFQNEAQLEKSRLLSDRFSAERPKGSFSTLEIQRTEQGDSAMYLCASSSPGQGHGYTFGSGTRLTVV.

The CDR3 coding sequence is TGTGCCAGCAGTTACGTGGGGGGGGACACTGAAGCTTTCTTT. Its translation is CASSYVGGDTEAFF. This chain links TRBV6-5 with TRBJ1-1; D may be TRBD1 (5 bases). Looked up from germline, CDR1 is MNHEY and CDR2 is SVGAGI. The CDR3 has 14 amino acids. V was cut by 2 bases and J by 3 bases, with 10 bases left in between.

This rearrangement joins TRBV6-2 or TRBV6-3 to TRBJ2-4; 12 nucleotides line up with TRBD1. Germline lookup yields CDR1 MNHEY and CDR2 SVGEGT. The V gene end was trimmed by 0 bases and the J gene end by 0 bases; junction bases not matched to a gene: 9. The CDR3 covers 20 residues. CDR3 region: CASSYSGQGAVSVAKNIQYF. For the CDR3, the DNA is TGTGCCAGCAGTTACTCGGGACAGGGGGCCGTAAGTGTAGCCAAAAACATTCAGTACTTC.

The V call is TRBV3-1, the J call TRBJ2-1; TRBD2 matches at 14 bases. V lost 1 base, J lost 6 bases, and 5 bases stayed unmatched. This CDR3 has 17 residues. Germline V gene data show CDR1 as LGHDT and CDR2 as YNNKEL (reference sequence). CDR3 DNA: TGTGCCAGCAGCCAAGGGGCCGGGACTAGCGGGGGCAATGAGCAGTTCTTC. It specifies CASSQGAGTSGGNEQFF.

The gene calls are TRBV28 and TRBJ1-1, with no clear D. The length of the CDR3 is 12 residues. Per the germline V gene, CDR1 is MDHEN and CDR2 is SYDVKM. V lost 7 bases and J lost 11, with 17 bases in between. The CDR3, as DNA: TGTGCCAGCACCTCCGCCTCAAGGGAGGCTTTCTTT. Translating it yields CASTSASREAFF. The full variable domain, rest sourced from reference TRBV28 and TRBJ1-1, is DVKVTQSSRYLVKRTGEKVFLECVQDMDHENMFWYRQDPGLGLRLIYFSYDVKMKEKGDIPEGYSVSREKKERFSLILESASTNQTSMYLCASTSASREAFFGQGTRLTVV.

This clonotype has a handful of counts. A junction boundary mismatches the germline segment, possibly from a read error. CDR3 nucleotides: TGTGCCAGCAGCCAAGGACAGGGGAATTCACCCCCCCACTTT. Translated, it gives CASSQGQGNSPPHF. The rearrangement joins TRBV3-1 to TRBJ1-6; 8 bases align to TRBD1. The germline V gene has CDR1 LGHDT and CDR2 YNNKEL (reference sequence). The CDR3 contains 14 residues.

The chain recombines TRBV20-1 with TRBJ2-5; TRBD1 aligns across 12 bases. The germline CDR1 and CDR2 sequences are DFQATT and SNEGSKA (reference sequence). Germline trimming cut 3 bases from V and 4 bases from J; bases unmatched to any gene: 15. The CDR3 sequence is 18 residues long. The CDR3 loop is CSASGVTGTGGFLETQYF. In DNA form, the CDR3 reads TGCAGTGCTAGTGGGGTAACCGGGACAGGGGGCTTCTTAGAGACCCAGTACTTC.